This TCR beta chain was sequenced during a study of blood T cell repertoires in COVID-19. Original analysis: Estimation of nucleated cell counts relied on the amplification of reference gene primers. The data were produced by immunoSEQ multiplex PCR, yet TCRdb's version contains in-frame clones alone and is incomplete. The DNA gave D and trimming, while V, J and clone size come from that table. Here the sample spans fewer than 300,000 clones, 85% being singletons. V lost 5 bases, J lost 8 bases, and 3 bases stayed unmatched. Germline V lookup: CDR1 LNHNV, CDR2 YYDKDF (reference sequence). The CDR3 has 14 residues.

The chain carries TRBV15 and TRBJ1-6; 10 nucleotides match TRBD1. Sequenced input: PBMCs or T cells enriched from blood (not recorded which). This sequence was found in a woman in her 50s who had recovered from COVID-19. This CDR3 reads CATSRDRGDSPLHF. Written as DNA, the CDR3 is TGTGCCACCAGCCGGGACAGGGGTGATTCACCCCTCCACTTT.